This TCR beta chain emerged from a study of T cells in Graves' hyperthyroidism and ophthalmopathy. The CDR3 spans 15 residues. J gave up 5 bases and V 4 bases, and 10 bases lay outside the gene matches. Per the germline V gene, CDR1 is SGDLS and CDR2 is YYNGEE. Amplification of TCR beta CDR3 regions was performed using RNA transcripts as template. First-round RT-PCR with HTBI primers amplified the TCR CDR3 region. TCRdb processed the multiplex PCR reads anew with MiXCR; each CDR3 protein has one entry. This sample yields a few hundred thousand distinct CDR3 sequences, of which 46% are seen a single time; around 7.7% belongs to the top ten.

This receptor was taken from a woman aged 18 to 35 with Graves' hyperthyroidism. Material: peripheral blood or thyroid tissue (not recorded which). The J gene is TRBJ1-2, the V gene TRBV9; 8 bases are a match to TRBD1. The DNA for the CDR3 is TGTGCCAGCAGCAATAGCGGACAGGGAGATTATGGCTACACCTTC. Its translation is CASSNSGQGDYGYTF. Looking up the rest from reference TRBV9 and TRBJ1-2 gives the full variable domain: DSGVTQTPKHLITATGQRVTLRCSPRSGDLSVYWYQQSLDQGLQFLIQYYNGEERAKGNILERFSAQQFPDLHSELNLSSLELGDSALYFCASSNSGQGDYGYTFGSGTRLTVV.